The clone carrying this T cell receptor (beta chain) was detected ten times or more. Its cognate antigen is unknown. This record belongs to a study of T cell repertoires in cytomegalovirus infection. Study-level findings and limits: In two of eight donors, the top clonotype was HLA-C-restricted CMV-specific.

The CDR3 spans 17 residues. The V segment lost 7 bases and the J segment 1 base; nucleotides outside the gene matches: 12. Germline CDR1 is MDHEN and CDR2 is SYDVKM. TCRdb called the reads again in MiXCR, with one record for every CDR3 protein. The profile shows about 260,000 distinct CDR3 sequences, roughly 13% of them singletons. The rearrangement links TRBV28 to TRBJ2-5; 10 nucleotides match TRBD2. This TCR derives from a human donor in good health (CMV status not recorded). Some clones in this sample may be carry-over from other donors' samples. The sequenced sample consisted of PBMCs. The CDR3 bases are TGTGCCAGCAAGGGGCTAGCGGGAGAAATGGCCCAAGAGACCCAGTACTTC. It encodes CASKGLAGEMAQETQYF. Combining the CDR3 with reference TRBV28 and TRBJ2-5 gives the whole variable domain DVKVTQSSRYLVKRTGEKVFLECVQDMDHENMFWYRQDPGLGLRLIYFSYDVKMKEKGDIPEGYSVSREKKERFSLILESASTNQTSMYLCASKGLAGEMAQETQYFGPGTRLLVL.